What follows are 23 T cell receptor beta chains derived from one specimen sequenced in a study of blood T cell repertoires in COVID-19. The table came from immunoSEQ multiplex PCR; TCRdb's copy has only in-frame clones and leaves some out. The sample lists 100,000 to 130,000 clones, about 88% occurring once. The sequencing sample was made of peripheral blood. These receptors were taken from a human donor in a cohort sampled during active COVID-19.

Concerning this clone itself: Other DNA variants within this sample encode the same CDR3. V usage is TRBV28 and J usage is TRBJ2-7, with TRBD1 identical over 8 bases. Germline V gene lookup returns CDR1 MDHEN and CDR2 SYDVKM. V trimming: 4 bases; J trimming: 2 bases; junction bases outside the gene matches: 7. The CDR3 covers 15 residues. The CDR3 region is CASSSTGTGAYEQYF. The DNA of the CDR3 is TGTGCCAGCAGTTCAACCGGGACAGGAGCCTACGAGCAGTACTTC.

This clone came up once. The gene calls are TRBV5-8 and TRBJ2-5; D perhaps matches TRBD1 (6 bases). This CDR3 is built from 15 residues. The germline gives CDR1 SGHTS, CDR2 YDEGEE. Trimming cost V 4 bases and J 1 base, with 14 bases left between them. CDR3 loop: CASSEQDRFQETQYF. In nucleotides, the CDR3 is TGTGCCAGCAGCGAACAAGACAGGTTCCAAGAGACCCAGTACTTC.

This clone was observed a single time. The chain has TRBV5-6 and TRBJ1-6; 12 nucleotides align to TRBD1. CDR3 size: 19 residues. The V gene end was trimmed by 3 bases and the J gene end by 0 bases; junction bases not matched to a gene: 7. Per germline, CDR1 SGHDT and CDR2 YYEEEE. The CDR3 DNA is TGTGCCAGCAGCTGGGGGACAGGGGGCCTGAGCTCCTATAATTCACCCCTCCACTTT. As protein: CASSWGTGGLSSYNSPLHF. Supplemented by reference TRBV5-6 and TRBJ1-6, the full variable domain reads DAGVTQSPTHLIKTRGQQVTLRCSPKSGHDTVSWYQQALGQGPQFIFQYYEEEERQRGNFPDRFSGHQFPNYSSELNVNALLLGDSALYLCASSWGTGGLSSYNSPLHFGNGTRLTVT.

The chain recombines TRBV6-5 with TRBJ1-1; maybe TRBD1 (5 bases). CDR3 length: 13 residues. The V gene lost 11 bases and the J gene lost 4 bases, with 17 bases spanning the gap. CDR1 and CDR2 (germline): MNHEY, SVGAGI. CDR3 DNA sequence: TGTGCCTCGTCCCGGGGGGTTGGCACTGAAGCTTTCTTT. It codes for CASSRGVGTEAFF.

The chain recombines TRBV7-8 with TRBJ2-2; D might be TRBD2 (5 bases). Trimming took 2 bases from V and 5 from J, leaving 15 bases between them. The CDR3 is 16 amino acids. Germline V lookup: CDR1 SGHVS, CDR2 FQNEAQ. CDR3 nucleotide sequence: TGTGCCAGCAGCTTACGGGAACCCGTTCGGACCGGGGAGCTGTTTTTT. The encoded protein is CASSLREPVRTGELFF.

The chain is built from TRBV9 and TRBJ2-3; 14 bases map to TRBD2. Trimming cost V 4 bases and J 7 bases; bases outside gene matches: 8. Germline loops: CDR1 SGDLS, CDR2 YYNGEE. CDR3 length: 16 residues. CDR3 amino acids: CASSPRLAGGENTQYF. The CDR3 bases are TGTGCCAGCAGCCCTCGACTAGCGGGGGGGGAAAATACGCAGTATTTT. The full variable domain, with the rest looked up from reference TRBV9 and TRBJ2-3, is DSGVTQTPKHLITATGQRVTLRCSPRSGDLSVYWYQQSLDQGLQFLIQYYNGEERAKGNILERFSAQQFPDLHSELNLSSLELGDSALYFCASSPRLAGGENTQYFGPGTRLTVL.

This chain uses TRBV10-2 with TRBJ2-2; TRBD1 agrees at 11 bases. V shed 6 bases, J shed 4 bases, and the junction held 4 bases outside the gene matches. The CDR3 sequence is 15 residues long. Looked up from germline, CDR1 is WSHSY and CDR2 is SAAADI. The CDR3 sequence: CASSPGTGGTGELFF. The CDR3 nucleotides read TGCGCCAGCAGCCCCGGGACAGGGGGCACCGGGGAGCTGTTTTTT.

CDR3 sequence reads: CASSLTLQLAGRGETQYF. DNA for the CDR3: TGCGCCAGCAGCTTGACACTCCAACTAGCGGGGCGGGGGGAGACCCAGTACTTC. The chain links TRBV5-1 to TRBJ2-5; 10 bases are a match to TRBD2. J lost 5 bases, V lost 1 base, and 14 bases had no gene match. The CDR3 totals 18 residues. Germline CDR1 reads SGHRS; CDR2 reads YFSETQ.

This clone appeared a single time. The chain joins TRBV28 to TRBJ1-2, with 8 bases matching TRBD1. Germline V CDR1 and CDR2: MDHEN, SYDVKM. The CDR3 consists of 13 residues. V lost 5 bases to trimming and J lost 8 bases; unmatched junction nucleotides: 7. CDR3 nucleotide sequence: TGTGCCAGCAGTCCCGGACAGGGTCTAGGCTACACCTTC. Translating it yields CASSPGQGLGYTF.

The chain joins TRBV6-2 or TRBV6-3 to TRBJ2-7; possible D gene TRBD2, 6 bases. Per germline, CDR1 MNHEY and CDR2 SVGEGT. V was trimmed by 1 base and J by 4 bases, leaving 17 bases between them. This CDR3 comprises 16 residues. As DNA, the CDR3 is TGTGCCAGCAGTTACTTTCAGGGCGGGATCTCGTACGAGCAGTACTTC. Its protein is CASSYFQGGISYEQYF.

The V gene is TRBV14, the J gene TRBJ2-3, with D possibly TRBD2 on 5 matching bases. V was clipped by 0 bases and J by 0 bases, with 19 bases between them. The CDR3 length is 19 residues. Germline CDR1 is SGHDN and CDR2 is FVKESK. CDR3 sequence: CASSQDGLIVVPSTDTQYF. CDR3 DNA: TGTGCCAGCAGCCAAGATGGACTGATCGTTGTACCTAGCACAGATACGCAGTATTTT.

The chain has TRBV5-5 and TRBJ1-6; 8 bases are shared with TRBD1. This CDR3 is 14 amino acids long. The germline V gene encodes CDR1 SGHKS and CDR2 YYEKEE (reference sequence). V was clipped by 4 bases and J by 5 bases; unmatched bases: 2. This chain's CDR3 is CASSLQGDNSPLHF. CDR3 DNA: TGTGCCAGCAGCCTACAGGGGGATAATTCACCCCTCCACTTT.

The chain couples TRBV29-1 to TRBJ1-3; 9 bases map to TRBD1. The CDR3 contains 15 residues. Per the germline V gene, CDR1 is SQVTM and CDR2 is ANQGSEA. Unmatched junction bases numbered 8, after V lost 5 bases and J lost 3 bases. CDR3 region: CSVYKQGALGNTIYF. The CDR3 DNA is TGCAGCGTTTATAAACAGGGGGCGCTTGGAAACACCATATATTTT.

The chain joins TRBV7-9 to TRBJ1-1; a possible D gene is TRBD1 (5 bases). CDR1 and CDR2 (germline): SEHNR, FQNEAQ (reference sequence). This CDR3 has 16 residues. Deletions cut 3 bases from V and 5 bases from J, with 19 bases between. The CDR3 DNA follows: TGTGCCAGCAGCTTGGGCAACCAGGGAAAGAGGACTGAAGCTTTCTTT. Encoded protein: CASSLGNQGKRTEAFF.

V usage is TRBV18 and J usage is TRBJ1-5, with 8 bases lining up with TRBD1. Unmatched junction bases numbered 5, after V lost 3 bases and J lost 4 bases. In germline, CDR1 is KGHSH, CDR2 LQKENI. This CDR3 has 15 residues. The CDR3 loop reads CASSPDRGRNQPQHF. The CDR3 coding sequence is TGTGCCAGCTCACCCGACAGGGGAAGAAATCAGCCCCAGCATTTT.

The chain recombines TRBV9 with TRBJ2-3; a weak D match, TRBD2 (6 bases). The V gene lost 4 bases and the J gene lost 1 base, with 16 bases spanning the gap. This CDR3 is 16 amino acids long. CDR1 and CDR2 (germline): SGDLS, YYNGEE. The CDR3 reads CASSSRTTGGTDTQYF. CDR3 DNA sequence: TGTGCCAGCAGCTCGAGGACTACAGGAGGCACAGATACGCAGTATTTT.

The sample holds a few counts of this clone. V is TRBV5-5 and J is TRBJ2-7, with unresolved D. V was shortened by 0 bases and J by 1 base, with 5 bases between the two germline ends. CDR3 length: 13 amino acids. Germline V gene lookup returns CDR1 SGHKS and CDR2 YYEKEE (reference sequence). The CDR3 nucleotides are TGTGCCAGCAGCTTGGACATATCCTACGAGCAGTACTTC. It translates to CASSLDISYEQYF.

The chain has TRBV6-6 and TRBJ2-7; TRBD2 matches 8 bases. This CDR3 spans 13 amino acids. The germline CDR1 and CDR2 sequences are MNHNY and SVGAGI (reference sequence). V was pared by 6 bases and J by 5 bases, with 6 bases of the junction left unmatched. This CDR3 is CASRAGGADEQYF. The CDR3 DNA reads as TGTGCCAGCAGGGCGGGGGGCGCGGACGAGCAGTACTTC.

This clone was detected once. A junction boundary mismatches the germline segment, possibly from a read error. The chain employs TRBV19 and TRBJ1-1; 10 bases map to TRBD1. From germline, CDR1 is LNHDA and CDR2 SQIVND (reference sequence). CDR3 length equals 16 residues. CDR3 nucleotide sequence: TGTGCCAGTAGTACCATCCCGGGACAGGGGAACCCTGAAGCTTTCTTT. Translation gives CASSTIPGQGNPEAFF.

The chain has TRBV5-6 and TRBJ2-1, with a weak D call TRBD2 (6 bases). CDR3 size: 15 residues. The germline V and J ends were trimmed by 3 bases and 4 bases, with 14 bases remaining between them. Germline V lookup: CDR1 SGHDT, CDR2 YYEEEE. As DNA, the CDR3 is TGTGCCAGCAGCTCGCTGAGCGGGCCTTACAATGAGCAGTTCTTC. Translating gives CASSSLSGPYNEQFF.

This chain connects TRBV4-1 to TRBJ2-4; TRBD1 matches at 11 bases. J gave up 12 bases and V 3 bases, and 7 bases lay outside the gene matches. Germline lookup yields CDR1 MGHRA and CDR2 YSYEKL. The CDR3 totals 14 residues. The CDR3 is CASSHGTGGFDQYF. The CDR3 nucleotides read TGCGCCAGCAGCCACGGGACAGGGGGATTCGATCAGTACTTC.

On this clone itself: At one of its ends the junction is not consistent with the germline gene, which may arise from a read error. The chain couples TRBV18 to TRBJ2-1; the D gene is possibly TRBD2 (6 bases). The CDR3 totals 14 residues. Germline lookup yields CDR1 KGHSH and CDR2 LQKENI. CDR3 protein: CASSPPGLSNEQFF. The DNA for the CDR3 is TGTGCCAGCTCTCCACCGGGACTCTCTAATGAGCAGTTCTTC.

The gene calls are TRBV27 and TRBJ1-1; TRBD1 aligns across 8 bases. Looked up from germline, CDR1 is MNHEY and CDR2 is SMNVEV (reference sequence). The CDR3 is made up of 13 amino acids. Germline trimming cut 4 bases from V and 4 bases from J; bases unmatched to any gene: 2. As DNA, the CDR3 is TGTGCCAGCAGTTGGGACAGGTTCACTGAAGCTTTCTTT. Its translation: CASSWDRFTEAFF.